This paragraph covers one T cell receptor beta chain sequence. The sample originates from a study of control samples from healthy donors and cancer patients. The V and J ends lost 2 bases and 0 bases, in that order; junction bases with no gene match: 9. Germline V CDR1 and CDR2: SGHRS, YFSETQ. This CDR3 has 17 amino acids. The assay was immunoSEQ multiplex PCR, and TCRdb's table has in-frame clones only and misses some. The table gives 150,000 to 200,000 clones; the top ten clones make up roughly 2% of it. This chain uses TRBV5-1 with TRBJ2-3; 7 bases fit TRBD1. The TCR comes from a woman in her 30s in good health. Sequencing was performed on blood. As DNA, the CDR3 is TGCGCCAGCAGCTTATTTTTTGGACAGGCAAGCACAGATACGCAGTATTTT. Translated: CASSLFFGQASTDTQYF.